This TCR beta chain was profiled in a study of T cell responses to AZD1222 COVID-19 vaccine. General study findings and limits: Within unmutated variant regions lay the reported targets of nearly half of spike-specific TCRs. Spike-specific TCR depth and breadth grew after two AZD1222 doses. All repertoire sampling was performed exclusively after the peak T cell response.

Sequenced by immunoSEQ multiplex PCR; TCRdb stores in-frame clones only, minus some. This sample has approximately 160,000 clones, with approximately 89% found just once. With respect to this clone: Its cognate antigen is unknown.

The germline gives CDR1 LGHDT, CDR2 YNNKEL (reference sequence). The CDR3 sequence is 15 residues long. The V end lost 1 base, the J end lost 0 bases, and 9 bases lay between the germline ends. The chain employs TRBV3-1 (or the pseudogene TRBV3-2) and TRBJ1-1; no definite D call. The sample was peripheral blood, taken on day 0 of AZD1222 vaccination. This receptor was identified in an adult in good health. The CDR3 sequence is CASSQGGGMNTEAFF. DNA for the CDR3: TGTGCCAGCAGCCAAGGCGGAGGAATGAACACTGAAGCTTTCTTT.